This T cell receptor beta chain was profiled in a study of PD-L1 blockade in urothelial cancer. Across the study: About 85% of the roughly 30 patients were males with bladder-origin urothelial cancer. Timepoints chosen for blood analysis were 3 weeks (second dose) and 6 weeks after treatment start. The study, taken as a whole, reports: Those with durable benefit had larger increases in tumor-associated blood clones at 3 weeks.

The table came from immunoSEQ multiplex PCR; TCRdb's copy has only in-frame clones and leaves some out. Counted here are about 57,000 clones, 75% to 85% occurring once; the ten biggest clones make up 5% to 7%. The sample's time point: pretreatment peripheral blood. For this clone: Its antigen is undetermined.

The CDR3 has 14 amino acids. Germline V gene data show CDR1 as MNHEY and CDR2 as SVGAGI. Trimming cost V 4 bases and J 1 base, with 11 bases left between them. The receptor's source is a man aged 70 or older with urothelial cancer. The chain employs TRBV6-5 and TRBJ2-7, with D perhaps TRBD1 (6 bases). The source was PBMCs, collected around atezolizumab (anti-PD-L1) treatment. The CDR3 region is CASSSVRGSYEQYF. As DNA, the CDR3 is TGTGCCAGCAGTTCGGTTAGGGGGTCCTACGAGCAGTACTTC.